The 20 T cell receptor beta chains listed next were all sequenced from one sample in a study of CD8+ T cells in alopecia areata. The sample's treatment: oral pan-JAK inhibitor, 5-10 mg twice daily. Extraction of RNA preceded its reverse transcription into cDNA, which served as the sequencing template. Sequencing was performed with immunoSEQ multiplex PCR; in TCRdb, only in-frame clones are kept and a portion is missing. This sample yields approximately 180,000 clones, of which approximately 67% are seen a single time; 1.3% belongs to the top ten. The input for sequencing was CD4+ T cells sorted from blood, taken at week 49, from a patient treated with tofacitinib. The receptors stem from a human donor with alopecia areata.

This clone came up once. The chain employs TRBV30 and TRBJ1-1, with no clear D. Germline V gene lookup returns CDR1 GTSNPN and CDR2 SVGIG (reference sequence). The V end was cut by 4 bases, the J end by 1 base, with 10 bases between. CDR3 length equals 13 residues. CDR3 DNA sequence: TGTGCCTGGACCCGACACCAGAACACTGAAGCTTTCTTT. This codes for CAWTRHQNTEAFF.

The chain joins TRBV10-2 to TRBJ1-1, with D tentatively TRBD1 (5 bases). Germline values: CDR1 WSHSY, CDR2 SAAADI. CDR3 length equals 13 residues. V lost 1 base and J 6 bases, leaving 9 bases between the germline ends. The CDR3 nucleotides read TGCGCCAGCAGTGAGTGGGGGGGATCTGAAGCTTTCTTT. This sequence encodes CASSEWGGSEAFF.

The genes are TRBV6-1 and TRBJ1-1; D is undetermined. The V gene lost 2 bases and the J gene lost 6 bases, with 16 bases spanning the gap. Germline CDR1 and CDR2: MNHNS and SASEGT. This CDR3 contains 15 residues. The CDR3 is CASSESQEWVAEAFF. The CDR3 DNA follows: TGTGCCAGCAGTGAATCCCAGGAATGGGTCGCTGAAGCTTTCTTT.

The chain is built from TRBV2 and TRBJ2-6; 8 positions agree with TRBD1. Germline CDR1 is SNHLY and CDR2 is FYNNEI. The CDR3 spans 15 residues. The junction had 6 bases not matched to a gene; V was cut back by 9 bases and J by 2 bases. The CDR3 sequence: CASGRGQAGANVLTF. CDR3 sequence (DNA): TGTGCCAGTGGCAGGGGGCAAGCTGGGGCCAACGTCCTGACTTTC.

The chain joins TRBV7-2 to TRBJ1-6, with D unclear. Germline V gene data show CDR1 as SGHTA and CDR2 as FQGNSA. The germline V and J ends were trimmed by 1 base and 7 bases, with 11 bases remaining between them. The length of the CDR3 is 15 residues. CDR3 sequence reads: CASSLGATGNSPLHF. In nucleotides, the CDR3 is TGTGCCAGCAGCTTAGGGGCCACGGGGAATTCACCCCTCCACTTT.

This clone was detected only once. The chain recombines TRBV11-2 with TRBJ1-2, with D perhaps TRBD1 (5 bases). Deletions cut 5 bases from V and 5 bases from J, with 18 bases between. The CDR3 covers 15 residues. Germline CDR1 and CDR2: SGHAT and FQNNGV. Here the CDR3 reads CASSPQGFLGYGYTF. CDR3 coding DNA: TGTGCCAGCAGCCCGCAGGGATTCCTGGGGTATGGCTACACCTTC.

The J gene is TRBJ2-7, the V gene TRBV25-1; weak D call: TRBD1 (5 bases). Trimming removed 1 base at V and 4 bases at J, with 8 bases between. Looked up from germline, CDR1 is MGHDK and CDR2 is SYGVNS. This CDR3 has 13 residues. The CDR3 loop is CASSESPGYEQYF. The CDR3 region has the DNA TGTGCCAGCAGTGAATCCCCAGGGTACGAGCAGTACTTC.

The V gene is TRBV14, the J gene TRBJ1-1, with D unclear. The CDR3 has 12 amino acids. Germline CDR1 and CDR2: SGHDN and FVKESK. The V and J ends lost 2 bases and 7 bases respectively, with 8 bases between them. In nucleotides, the CDR3 is TGTGCCAGCAGCCAACGGTATAGTGAAGCTTTCTTT. Translation gives CASSQRYSEAFF.

The chain combines TRBV19 with TRBJ1-2, with a possible D match to TRBD1 (5 bases). Germline loops: CDR1 LNHDA, CDR2 SQIVND (reference sequence). With 4 bases removed from V and 2 bases from J, the gap between germline ends came to 5 bases. This CDR3 contains 12 residues. The DNA for the CDR3 is TGTGCCAGTAGTAGACAGAACTATGGCTACACCTTC. As protein: CASSRQNYGYTF.

The chain recombines TRBV2 with TRBJ2-7; the D call may be TRBD1 or TRBD2 (5 bases each). V was cut by 8 bases and J by 0 bases, with 20 bases left in between. The CDR3 contains 16 residues. Per germline, CDR1 SNHLY and CDR2 FYNNEI. CDR3 in amino acids: CASLRDGSFSSYEQYF. CDR3 DNA sequence: TGTGCCAGCCTTAGGGACGGCTCCTTTAGCTCCTACGAGCAGTACTTC.

There are a few counts of this clone. The V gene is TRBV10-3, the J gene TRBJ1-1; tentative D call: TRBD1 (6 bases). The germline V gene has CDR1 ENHRY and CDR2 SYGVKD. The ends were cut back, 5 bases at V and 0 bases at J, with 13 bases in the middle. This CDR3 has 15 amino acids. CDR3 DNA sequence: TGTGCCATCAGTACAGGGTTCGGGATGAACACTGAAGCTTTCTTT. It translates to CAISTGFGMNTEAFF.

This clone was recorded a few times. The chain joins TRBV5-1 to TRBJ2-2, with unresolved D. The CDR3 is made up of 15 amino acids. V shed 4 bases and J shed 3 bases, with 13 bases lying between them. Germline V lookup: CDR1 SGHRS, CDR2 YFSETQ. CDR3 nucleotides: TGCGCCAGCAGCGTCGGTAGTCGGGACACCGGGGAGCTGTTTTTT. Its translation is CASSVGSRDTGELFF.

The chain joins TRBV30 to TRBJ1-5, with 7 bases lining up with TRBD1. The V gene end was trimmed by 5 bases and the J gene end by 4 bases; junction bases not matched to a gene: 8. Germline CDR1 GTSNPN, CDR2 SVGIG (reference sequence). This CDR3 contains 14 residues. The CDR3: CAWAPGQINQPQHF. CDR3 coding DNA: TGTGCCTGGGCCCCGGGACAGATTAATCAGCCCCAGCATTTT.

The rearrangement joins TRBV4-1 to TRBJ2-2, with 10 bases identical to TRBD1. The trim removed 6 bases at V and 5 bases at J, leaving 9 bases unmatched. The germline V gene has CDR1 MGHRA and CDR2 YSYEKL. The CDR3 length is 16 residues. DNA for the CDR3: TGCGCCAGCAGACTAGACAGGGGGCTGGGAACCGGGGAGCTGTTTTTT. Its protein is CASRLDRGLGTGELFF.

By sample share, this clone is medium-sized. The V gene is TRBV14, the J gene TRBJ1-4; 12 bases are shared with TRBD1. The CDR3 consists of 14 residues. Germline-derived CDR1 and CDR2 are SGHDN and FVKESK. The V gene end was trimmed by 6 bases and the J gene end by 7 bases; junction bases not matched to a gene: 3. CDR3 DNA sequence: TGTGCCAGCAGAGGGACAGGGGGCGGTGAAAAACTGTTTTTT. Amino acids: CASRGTGGGEKLFF. Variable domain in full (rest from reference TRBV14 and TRBJ1-4): EAGVTQFPSHSVIEKGQTVTLRCDPISGHDNLYWYRRVMGKEIKFLLHFVKESKQDESGMPNNRFLAERTGGTYSTLKVQPAELEDSGVYFCASRGTGGGEKLFFGSGTQLSVL.

Only a few counts were recorded for this clone. V and J are TRBV27 and TRBJ2-5; 8 bases fit TRBD1. Per germline, CDR1 MNHEY and CDR2 SMNVEV (reference sequence). V lost 6 bases, J lost 0 bases, and 3 bases stayed unmatched. This CDR3 contains 14 residues. CDR3 sequence reads: CASRPGQDQETQYF. In nucleotides, the CDR3 is TGTGCCAGCAGACCGGGACAGGACCAAGAGACCCAGTACTTC.

This chain connects TRBV29-1 to TRBJ2-2; 7 positions match TRBD2. Losses at the gene ends were 4 bases for V and 1 base for J; bases not matched to a gene: 6. Germline loops: CDR1 SQVTM, CDR2 ANQGSEA. This CDR3 is 15 amino acids long. CDR3 sequence (DNA): TGCAGCGTTGTTAGGGCGGGGGTGAACACCGGGGAGCTGTTTTTT. It specifies CSVVRAGVNTGELFF.

The CDR3 coding sequence is TGCGCCAGCAGCCAAATGCCGGGACAGGGTGGCGGGAACACTGAAGCTTTCTTT. This codes for CASSQMPGQGGGNTEAFF. The rearrangement uses TRBV5-1 and TRBJ1-1; 9 nucleotides align to TRBD1. Germline V gene data show CDR1 as SGHRS and CDR2 as YFSETQ. The CDR3 contains 18 residues. After removal of 4 bases from V and 1 base from J, the junction contained 14 bases not matched to a gene.

This rearrangement joins TRBV29-1 to TRBJ2-3; 8 nucleotides match TRBD1. Germline V gives CDR1 SQVTM, CDR2 ANQGSEA. The trim removed 2 bases at V and 2 bases at J, leaving 3 bases unmatched. This CDR3 contains 14 residues. The CDR3 sequence: CSVELDRDTDTQYF. Written as DNA, the CDR3 is TGCAGCGTTGAATTGGACAGGGACACAGATACGCAGTATTTT.

J is TRBJ1-2 and V is TRBV27, with D unclear. Trimming pared 0 bases from V and 7 bases from J, leaving 9 bases between. The CDR3 has 13 amino acids. Germline CDR1 MNHEY, CDR2 SMNVEV (reference sequence). The CDR3 here is CASSLSGEGGYTF. In nucleotides, the CDR3 is TGTGCCAGCAGTTTATCTGGAGAGGGTGGCTACACCTTC.